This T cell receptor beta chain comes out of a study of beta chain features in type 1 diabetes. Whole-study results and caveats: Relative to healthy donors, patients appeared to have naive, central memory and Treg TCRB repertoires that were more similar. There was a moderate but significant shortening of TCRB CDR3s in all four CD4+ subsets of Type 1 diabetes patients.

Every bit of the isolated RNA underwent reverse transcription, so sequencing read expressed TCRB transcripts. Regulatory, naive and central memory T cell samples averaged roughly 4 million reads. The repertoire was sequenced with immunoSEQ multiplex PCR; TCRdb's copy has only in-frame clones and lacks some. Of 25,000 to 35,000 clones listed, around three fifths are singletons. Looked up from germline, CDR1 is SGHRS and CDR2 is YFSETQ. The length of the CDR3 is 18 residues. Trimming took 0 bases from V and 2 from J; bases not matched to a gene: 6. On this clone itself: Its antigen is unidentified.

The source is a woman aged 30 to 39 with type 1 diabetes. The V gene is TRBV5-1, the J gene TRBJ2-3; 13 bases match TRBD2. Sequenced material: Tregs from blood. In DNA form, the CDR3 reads TGCGCCAGCAGCTTGGGGACTAGCGGGAGCTCATCCACAGATACGCAGTATTTT. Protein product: CASSLGTSGSSSTDTQYF.